This T cell receptor beta chain came from a study of T cell repertoires in cytomegalovirus infection (dated by TCRdb to 2018 to 2020). General notes on the study: The HLA type of each donor mattered for the analysis, because public TCR beta signatures pointed to carriage of CMV infection along with the matching HLA type. Study-wide conclusions, independent of this receptor: Cumulative frequency of public TCR beta family members discriminated carriers of CMV infection plus the relevant HLA type in this cohort and an independent 352-donor cohort. In the ex vivo response, HLA-C-restricted CMV-specific TCR beta clonotypes were dominant, and in two of eight donors the single most frequent clonotype came from this HLA-C-restricted group.

V was cut back by 4 bases and J by 1 base, leaving a gap of 34 bases between them. The CDR3, from cysteine to phenylalanine, totals 23 residues. Only CDR3 DNA is held: 69 bases, read in frame from base 1. The germline V gene provides CDR1 SGHVS and CDR2 FQNEAQ. Sequencing used an Illumina HiSeq 1500. TCRdb reanalyzed the raw reads on its own, using fastp at Q25 for trimming and MiXCR for clone calling, and kept in-frame beta chains. A single entry per CDR3 protein holds the most common genes and DNA from its merged rows. In all, the sample holds about 740,000 distinct CDR3 sequences, and approximately 40% of those were seen once. The ten largest make up about 2.8% of the sample. This clonotype was seen many times. Its antigen specificity is not known. Per-nucleotide qualities are absent, and no much larger clonotype sits a single base away.

The source is a human donor in good health (CMV status not recorded). Some clones in this sample may be carry-over from other donors' samples. Recombination connected TRBV7-8 to TRBJ2-2; TRBD1 is a possible D gene, resting on 6 matching bases. Material: PBMCs. The DNA sequence reads TGTGCCAGCAGCTCAGACGCTAGGGACATGGACATTTATGGGAGCCTGAACACCGGGGAGCTGTTTTTT. This gives the protein CASSSDARDMDIYGSLNTGELFF.